Listed below are T cell receptor beta chains from one sample, sequenced in a study of technical replicates of blood from a few donors. The assay was immunoSEQ multiplex PCR, and TCRdb's table has in-frame clones only and misses some. This sample yields 60,000 to 80,000 clones, of which approximately 89% are seen a single time; 4.5% to 5% belongs to the top ten. Sample: PBMCs. The receptor set was obtained from a human donor in good health. Some clones in this sample may be carry-over from other donors' samples. Both conserved end residues are part of each CDR3. The order of the fields is CDR3 DNA, CDR3 protein, V gene, D gene, J gene, clone size. The D gene is left open where the match is weak. Some rows mark clone size as missing; the rest say once, few, many or name a class of expanded clone.

cdr3_nt: TGTGCCAGCAGTTATAAGGGAGACAGCAATCAGCCCCAGCATTTT
cdr3_aa: CASSYKGDSNQPQHF
v_call: TRBV6-5
d_call: -
j_call: TRBJ1-5
clone_size: -

cdr3_nt: TGCGCCAGCAGCACTGGGTTTTTGGAGAGGAACACTGAAGCTTTCTTT
cdr3_aa: CASSTGFLERNTEAFF
v_call: TRBV5-1
d_call: -
j_call: TRBJ1-1
clone_size: -

cdr3_nt: TGTGCCAGCTCACCACCGAGCAGGGGGCAAAATGGCTACACCTTC
cdr3_aa: CASSPPSRGQNGYTF
v_call: TRBV18
d_call: TRBD1
j_call: TRBJ1-2
clone_size: -

cdr3_nt: TGTGCCAGCACCCAGATCCCGCAGAATTATGGCTACACCTTC
cdr3_aa: CASTQIPQNYGYTF
v_call: TRBV6-5
d_call: -
j_call: TRBJ1-2
clone_size: -

cdr3_nt: TGTGCCAGCAGCTCCTACGGGGGGGCTGAAAAACTGTTTTTT
cdr3_aa: CASSSYGGAEKLFF
v_call: TRBV5-6
d_call: -
j_call: TRBJ1-4
clone_size: -

cdr3_nt: TGTGCCAGCAGCCTAGGACTAGCGGATACGCAGTATTTT
cdr3_aa: CASSLGLADTQYF
v_call: TRBV2
d_call: TRBD2
j_call: TRBJ2-3
clone_size: -

cdr3_nt: TGTGCCAGCAGCTCCGCACTAGCGGAAGAGACCCAGTACTTC
cdr3_aa: CASSSALAEETQYF
v_call: TRBV5-4
d_call: TRBD2
j_call: TRBJ2-5
clone_size: -

cdr3_nt: TGTGCCAGCAGCGTAGATGGAGGGAGGCGCAGGGGGCCGCTGAACTATGGCTACACCTTC
cdr3_aa: CASSVDGGRRRGPLNYGYTF
v_call: TRBV9
d_call: TRBD1
j_call: TRBJ1-2
clone_size: -

cdr3_nt: TGTGCCAGTAGTGACACCGGCAGCGGGAGGTTTTACGAGCAGTACTTC
cdr3_aa: CASSDTGSGRFYEQYF
v_call: TRBV19
d_call: TRBD2
j_call: TRBJ2-7
clone_size: -

cdr3_nt: TGTGCCACCGATCCGGGACAGGGGATAGCCAAAAACATTCAGTACTTC
cdr3_aa: CATDPGQGIAKNIQYF
v_call: TRBV30
d_call: TRBD1
j_call: TRBJ2-4
clone_size: -

cdr3_nt: TGCGCCAGCAGCCAAGATTATTCGCAGATTAATGGCTACACCTTC
cdr3_aa: CASSQDYSQINGYTF
v_call: TRBV4-3
d_call: -
j_call: TRBJ1-2
clone_size: -

cdr3_nt: TGCGCCAGCAGCAATGGGGCTGATGAGCAGTTCTTC
cdr3_aa: CASSNGADEQFF
v_call: TRBV5-1
d_call: -
j_call: TRBJ2-1
clone_size: once

cdr3_nt: TGTGCCAGCAGTTACTCGTGGCAGGGGGGTTCACCCCTCCACTTT
cdr3_aa: CASSYSWQGGSPLHF
v_call: TRBV6-6
d_call: TRBD1
j_call: TRBJ1-6
clone_size: -

cdr3_nt: TGTGCCAGCAGTGAAGGTGGCCCCCCTGATACGCAGTATTTT
cdr3_aa: CASSEGGPPDTQYF
v_call: TRBV2
d_call: -
j_call: TRBJ2-3
clone_size: -

cdr3_nt: TGTGCCAGTAGTACGTGGGCGCATGAAAAACTGTTTTTT
cdr3_aa: CASSTWAHEKLFF
v_call: TRBV19
d_call: -
j_call: TRBJ1-4
clone_size: -

cdr3_nt: TGTGCCAGCAGGCCAGCGGGGGGAGCCTGGGAGCTGTTTTTT
cdr3_aa: CASRPAGGAWELFF
v_call: TRBV9
d_call: TRBD2
j_call: TRBJ2-2
clone_size: once

cdr3_nt: TGTGCCAGCGGCCGGGACAGAAGTAACTATGGCTACACCTTC
cdr3_aa: CASGRDRSNYGYTF
v_call: TRBV7-2
d_call: TRBD1
j_call: TRBJ1-2
clone_size: -

cdr3_nt: TGTGCCAGTAGGGAGACAGGGCCTGGCACCGGGGAGCTGTTTTTT
cdr3_aa: CASRETGPGTGELFF
v_call: TRBV19
d_call: TRBD1
j_call: TRBJ2-2
clone_size: -

cdr3_nt: TGCGCCAGCAGCTGGGACAGGGTTTCGTACGAGCAGTACTTC
cdr3_aa: CASSWDRVSYEQYF
v_call: TRBV5-1
d_call: TRBD1
j_call: TRBJ2-7
clone_size: -

cdr3_nt: TGCGCCAGCAGCTTCGGGGGGGCTGGAGATACGCAGTATTTT
cdr3_aa: CASSFGGAGDTQYF
v_call: TRBV5-1
d_call: TRBD2
j_call: TRBJ2-3
clone_size: -

cdr3_nt: TGTGCCAGTAGTACGGACAGGGAAGGGGCCAACGTCCTGACTTTC
cdr3_aa: CASSTDREGANVLTF
v_call: TRBV19
d_call: TRBD1
j_call: TRBJ2-6
clone_size: -

cdr3_nt: TGTGCCAGCAGCCCTCGGGGAGGGGCGAGCACAGATACGCAGTATTTT
cdr3_aa: CASSPRGGASTDTQYF
v_call: TRBV11-2
d_call: TRBD2
j_call: TRBJ2-3
clone_size: -

cdr3_nt: TGCGCCAGCAGTCGTCTGGCGGGGGGGCCGAATGAGCAGTTCTTC
cdr3_aa: CASSRLAGGPNEQFF
v_call: TRBV5-1
d_call: TRBD2
j_call: TRBJ2-1
clone_size: -

cdr3_nt: TGTGCCAGTAGACAGACAGCCCGCTATGGCTACACCTTC
cdr3_aa: CASRQTARYGYTF
v_call: TRBV19
d_call: -
j_call: TRBJ1-2
clone_size: -

cdr3_nt: TGTGCCAGCAGCTTAGGGGACGGGAGCTACGAGCAGTACTTC
cdr3_aa: CASSLGDGSYEQYF
v_call: TRBV7-7
d_call: -
j_call: TRBJ2-7
clone_size: -

cdr3_nt: TGTGCCAGCTCACCACTAGGACAGCAAAATTCACCCCTCCACTTT
cdr3_aa: CASSPLGQQNSPLHF
v_call: TRBV18
d_call: -
j_call: TRBJ1-6
clone_size: -

cdr3_nt: TGCAGCGTACGACAGGGGAACACTGAAGCTTTCTTT
cdr3_aa: CSVRQGNTEAFF
v_call: TRBV29-1
d_call: TRBD1
j_call: TRBJ1-1
clone_size: -

cdr3_nt: TGTGCCAGCACCCGACAGGGGCTCTACGAGCAGTACTTC
cdr3_aa: CASTRQGLYEQYF
v_call: TRBV14
d_call: TRBD1
j_call: TRBJ2-7
clone_size: -

cdr3_nt: TGCGCCAGCAGCAAACAGAGTCTAGCGGGGGTCCTCGAAGCCAAAAACATTCAGTACTTC
cdr3_aa: CASSKQSLAGVLEAKNIQYF
v_call: TRBV5-1
d_call: TRBD2
j_call: TRBJ2-4
clone_size: -

cdr3_nt: TGTGCCAGCAGCTTCGGTGCGGGTTCCACAGATACGCAGTATTTT
cdr3_aa: CASSFGAGSTDTQYF
v_call: TRBV5-4
d_call: -
j_call: TRBJ2-3
clone_size: -

cdr3_nt: TGTGCCAGCAGCCCTGTGGCAGGCCTCTCTGGAAACACCATATATTTT
cdr3_aa: CASSPVAGLSGNTIYF
v_call: TRBV6-6
d_call: -
j_call: TRBJ1-3
clone_size: -

cdr3_nt: TGTGCCAGCAGTGGGGGGGAGACAGATACGCAGTATTTT
cdr3_aa: CASSGGETDTQYF
v_call: TRBV6-4
d_call: -
j_call: TRBJ2-3
clone_size: -

cdr3_nt: TGTGCCAGCGCTCGCACGGCTAGCGGGGGGAGCTCCTACGAGCAGTACTTC
cdr3_aa: CASARTASGGSSYEQYF
v_call: TRBV9
d_call: TRBD2
j_call: TRBJ2-7
clone_size: -

cdr3_nt: TGTGCCAGCAAGGCCGGGGGTATGGTTGAAGCTTTCTTT
cdr3_aa: CASKAGGMVEAFF
v_call: TRBV13
d_call: -
j_call: TRBJ1-1
clone_size: -

cdr3_nt: TGCAGCGTCAACAAGAACACCGGGGAGCTGTTTTTT
cdr3_aa: CSVNKNTGELFF
v_call: TRBV29-1
d_call: -
j_call: TRBJ2-2
clone_size: -

cdr3_nt: TGTGCCAGCAGCAGTAGCGGGAGAAGGGATACGCAGTATTTT
cdr3_aa: CASSSSGRRDTQYF
v_call: TRBV4-2
d_call: TRBD2
j_call: TRBJ2-3
clone_size: once

cdr3_nt: TGTGCCACCAGGCGGAGAGGACAGGGGAATGAAAAACTGTTTTTT
cdr3_aa: CATRRRGQGNEKLFF
v_call: TRBV25-1
d_call: TRBD1
j_call: TRBJ1-4
clone_size: -

cdr3_nt: TGTGCCAGTCGGTATAGCGGGAGAGTCGATGAGCAGTTCTTC
cdr3_aa: CASRYSGRVDEQFF
v_call: TRBV19
d_call: TRBD2
j_call: TRBJ2-1
clone_size: -

cdr3_nt: TGTGCCAGCAGCTGGAGGGAGGTGAACACCGGGGAGCTGTTTTTT
cdr3_aa: CASSWREVNTGELFF
v_call: TRBV7-9
d_call: -
j_call: TRBJ2-2
clone_size: -

cdr3_nt: TGTGCCAGCAGCTTAGGGACTAGCGGGCTGTCCTACGAGCAGTACTTC
cdr3_aa: CASSLGTSGLSYEQYF
v_call: TRBV13
d_call: TRBD2
j_call: TRBJ2-7
clone_size: -

cdr3_nt: TGCAGCGTTGAGGGTCGGGGGGACTACAATGAGCAGTTCTTC
cdr3_aa: CSVEGRGDYNEQFF
v_call: TRBV29-1
d_call: TRBD2
j_call: TRBJ2-1
clone_size: -

cdr3_nt: TGTGCCTGGTTCTACGGTGGCCTAGCGGGAGGGCCCTCGAGAAGATACGCAGTATTT
cdr3_aa: CAWFYGGLAGGPSRRYAVF
v_call: TRBV30
d_call: TRBD2
j_call: TRBJ2-3
clone_size: -

cdr3_nt: TGTGCCAGCGCCCGCGACTATAGCAATCAGCCCCAGCATTTT
cdr3_aa: CASARDYSNQPQHF
v_call: TRBV9
d_call: -
j_call: TRBJ1-5
clone_size: -

cdr3_nt: TGCGCCAGCAGCCACTCAGCCTTAGCGGGAGTAGCGGATACGCAGTATTTT
cdr3_aa: CASSHSALAGVADTQYF
v_call: TRBV4-3
d_call: TRBD2
j_call: TRBJ2-3
clone_size: medium-sized

cdr3_nt: TGTGCCAGCTCACCGGCGACTAGCGGGGCACAGACCCAGTACTTC
cdr3_aa: CASSPATSGAQTQYF
v_call: TRBV18
d_call: TRBD2
j_call: TRBJ2-5
clone_size: -

cdr3_nt: TGCAGTGCTGGCCCGGGGAATGAGCAGTTCTTC
cdr3_aa: CSAGPGNEQFF
v_call: TRBV20-1
d_call: -
j_call: TRBJ2-1
clone_size: -

cdr3_nt: TGTGCCAGCAGTTACCTAGGACAGGGGGCCTCCCCCACTGAAGCTTTCTTT
cdr3_aa: CASSYLGQGASPTEAFF
v_call: TRBV7-8
d_call: TRBD1
j_call: TRBJ1-1
clone_size: -

cdr3_nt: TGTGCCTGGAGTCTGGACAGGGGCGGAAACACCATATATTTT
cdr3_aa: CAWSLDRGGNTIYF
v_call: TRBV30
d_call: TRBD1
j_call: TRBJ1-3
clone_size: -

cdr3_nt: TGCGCCAGCAGCGGGGGGTCAGCTGGAAACACCATATATTTT
cdr3_aa: CASSGGSAGNTIYF
v_call: TRBV5-1
d_call: -
j_call: TRBJ1-3
clone_size: -

cdr3_nt: TGCGCCAGCAGCTTGGTAGGGGGCACTAACTATGGCTACACCTTC
cdr3_aa: CASSLVGGTNYGYTF
v_call: TRBV5-1
d_call: TRBD1
j_call: TRBJ1-2
clone_size: -